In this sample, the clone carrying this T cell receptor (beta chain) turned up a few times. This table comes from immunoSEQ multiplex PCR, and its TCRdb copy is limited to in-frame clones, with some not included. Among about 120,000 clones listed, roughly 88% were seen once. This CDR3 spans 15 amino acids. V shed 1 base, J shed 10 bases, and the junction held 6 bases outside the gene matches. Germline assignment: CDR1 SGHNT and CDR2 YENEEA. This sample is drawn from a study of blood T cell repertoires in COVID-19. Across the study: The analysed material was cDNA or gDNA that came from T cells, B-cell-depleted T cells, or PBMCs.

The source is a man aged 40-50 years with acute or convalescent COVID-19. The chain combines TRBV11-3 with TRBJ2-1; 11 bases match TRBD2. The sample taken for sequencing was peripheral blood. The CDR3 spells CASSLASGGSQEQFF. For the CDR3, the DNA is TGTGCCAGCAGCTTAGCTAGCGGGGGGTCACAGGAGCAGTTCTTC. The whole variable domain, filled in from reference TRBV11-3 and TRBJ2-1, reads EAGVVQSPRYKIIEKKQPVAFWCNPISGHNTLYWYLQNLGQGPELLIRYENEEAVDDSQLPKDRFSAERLKGVDSTLKIQPAELGDSAVYLCASSLASGGSQEQFFGPGTRLTVL.